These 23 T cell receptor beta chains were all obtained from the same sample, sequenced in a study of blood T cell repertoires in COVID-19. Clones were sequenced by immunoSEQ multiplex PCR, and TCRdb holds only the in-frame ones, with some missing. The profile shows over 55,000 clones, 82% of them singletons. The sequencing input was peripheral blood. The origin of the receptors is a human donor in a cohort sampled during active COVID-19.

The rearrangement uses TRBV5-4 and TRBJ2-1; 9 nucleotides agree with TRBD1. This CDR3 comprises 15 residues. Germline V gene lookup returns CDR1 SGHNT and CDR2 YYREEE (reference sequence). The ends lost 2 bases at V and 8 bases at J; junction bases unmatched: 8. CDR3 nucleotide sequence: TGTGCCAGCAGCTTACAGGGGGCAGTAGTCCATGAGCAGTTCTTC. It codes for CASSLQGAVVHEQFF. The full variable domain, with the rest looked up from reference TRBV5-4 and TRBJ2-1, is ETGVTQSPTHLIKTRGQQVTLRCSSQSGHNTVSWYQQALGQGPQFIFQYYREEENGRGNFPPRFSGLQFPNYSSELNVNALELDDSALYLCASSLQGAVVHEQFFGPGTRLTVL.

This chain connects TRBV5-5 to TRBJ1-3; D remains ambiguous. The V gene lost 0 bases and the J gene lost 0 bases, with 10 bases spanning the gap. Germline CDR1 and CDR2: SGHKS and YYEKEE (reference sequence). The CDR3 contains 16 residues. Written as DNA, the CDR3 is TGTGCCAGCAGCTTGGCGCAGTCCGCCTCTGGAAACACCATATATTTT. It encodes CASSLAQSASGNTIYF.

CDR3 sequence (DNA): TGTGCCAGCAGCGCTACCCCAATGGGCGGGCAAGAGACCCAGTACTTC. It yields the protein CASSATPMGGQETQYF. V usage is TRBV9 and J usage is TRBJ2-5; tentatively, D is TRBD2 (5 bases). Germline loops: CDR1 SGDLS, CDR2 YYNGEE. Trimming left V 3 bases short and J 2 bases short, with 17 bases between. The CDR3 extends over 16 amino acids.

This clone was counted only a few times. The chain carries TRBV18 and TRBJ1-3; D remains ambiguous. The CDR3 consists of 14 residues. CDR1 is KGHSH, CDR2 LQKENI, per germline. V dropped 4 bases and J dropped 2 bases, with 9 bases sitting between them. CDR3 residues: CASSLEIAGNTIYF. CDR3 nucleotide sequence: TGTGCCAGCTCACTAGAGATAGCTGGAAACACCATATATTTT.

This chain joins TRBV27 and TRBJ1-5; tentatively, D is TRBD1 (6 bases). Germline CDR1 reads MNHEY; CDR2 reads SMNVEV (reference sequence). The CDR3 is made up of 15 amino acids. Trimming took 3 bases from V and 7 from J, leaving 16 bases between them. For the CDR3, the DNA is TGTGCCAGCAGTTTCGGGTCAGGGGCTGGGCAGCCCCAGCATTTT. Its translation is CASSFGSGAGQPQHF.

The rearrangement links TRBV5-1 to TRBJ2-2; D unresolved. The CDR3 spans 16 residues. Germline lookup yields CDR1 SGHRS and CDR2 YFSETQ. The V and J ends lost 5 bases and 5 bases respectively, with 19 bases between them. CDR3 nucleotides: TGCGCCAGCAGGTCTAACGTAGTCGCCGGGACCGGGGAGCTGTTTTTT. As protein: CASRSNVVAGTGELFF.

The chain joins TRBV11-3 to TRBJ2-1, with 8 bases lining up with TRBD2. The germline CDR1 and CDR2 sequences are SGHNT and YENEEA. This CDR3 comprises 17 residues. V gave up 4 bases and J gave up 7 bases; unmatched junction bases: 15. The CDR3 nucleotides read TGTGCCAGCAGCTCCAGGGGTCGTTCGGGGGGGCGGAATGAGCAGTTCTTC. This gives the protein CASSSRGRSGGRNEQFF.

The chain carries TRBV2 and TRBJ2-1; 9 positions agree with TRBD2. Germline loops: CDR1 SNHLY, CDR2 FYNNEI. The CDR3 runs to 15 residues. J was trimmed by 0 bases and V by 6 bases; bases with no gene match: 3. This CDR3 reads CASRYSGGSYNEQFF. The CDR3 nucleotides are TGTGCCAGCAGGTATAGCGGGGGCTCCTACAATGAGCAGTTCTTC.

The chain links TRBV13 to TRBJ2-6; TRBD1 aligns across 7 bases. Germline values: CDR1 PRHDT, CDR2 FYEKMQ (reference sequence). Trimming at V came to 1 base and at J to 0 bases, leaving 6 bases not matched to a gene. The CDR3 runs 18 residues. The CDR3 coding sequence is TGTGCCAGCAGCTTAGTGTCGGGACAGAGCTCTGGGGCCAACGTCCTGACTTTC. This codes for CASSLVSGQSSGANVLTF.

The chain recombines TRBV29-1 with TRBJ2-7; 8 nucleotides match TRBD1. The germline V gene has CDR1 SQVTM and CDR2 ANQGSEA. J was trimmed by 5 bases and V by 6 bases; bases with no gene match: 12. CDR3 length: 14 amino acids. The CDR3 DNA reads TGCAGCGTGTACGGGACAGGTAGATTCAACGAGCAGTACTTC. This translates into CSVYGTGRFNEQYF.

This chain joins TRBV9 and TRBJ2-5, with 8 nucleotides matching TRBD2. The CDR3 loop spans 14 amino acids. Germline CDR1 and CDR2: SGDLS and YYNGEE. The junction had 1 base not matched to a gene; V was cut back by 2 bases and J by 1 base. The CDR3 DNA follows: TGTGCCAGCAGCGTCGGGGGGGCCCAAGAGACCCAGTACTTC. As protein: CASSVGGAQETQYF.

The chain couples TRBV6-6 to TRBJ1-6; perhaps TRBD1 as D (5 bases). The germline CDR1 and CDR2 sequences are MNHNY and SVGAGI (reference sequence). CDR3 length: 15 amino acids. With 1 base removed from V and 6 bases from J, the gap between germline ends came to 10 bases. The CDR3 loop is CASSYLVGANSPLHF. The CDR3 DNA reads TGTGCCAGCAGTTACTTGGTTGGGGCTAATTCACCCCTCCACTTT.

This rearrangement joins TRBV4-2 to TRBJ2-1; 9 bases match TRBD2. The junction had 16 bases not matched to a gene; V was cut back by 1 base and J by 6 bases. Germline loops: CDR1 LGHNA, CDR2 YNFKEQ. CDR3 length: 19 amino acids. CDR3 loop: CASSQVAATGLAIGNEQFF. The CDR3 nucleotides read TGTGCCAGCAGCCAAGTCGCGGCTACGGGACTAGCAATTGGCAATGAGCAGTTCTTC.

The CDR3 DNA follows: TGTGCCAGCAGTGAAGCGGTGGTTAATTGGCGGTTAGCGGGGGGAAGCACAGATACGCAGTATTTT. Translating it yields CASSEAVVNWRLAGGSTDTQYF. The J gene is TRBJ2-3, the V gene TRBV2; 10 nucleotides line up with TRBD2. The V segment lost 0 bases and the J segment 0 bases; nucleotides outside the gene matches: 18. Germline CDR1 SNHLY, CDR2 FYNNEI. The CDR3 has 22 amino acids.

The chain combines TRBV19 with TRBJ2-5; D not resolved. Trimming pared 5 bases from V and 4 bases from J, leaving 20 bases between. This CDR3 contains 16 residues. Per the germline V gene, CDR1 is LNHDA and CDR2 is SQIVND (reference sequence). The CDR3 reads CASSSSRPSLRETQYF. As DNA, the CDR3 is TGTGCCAGTAGTTCGTCCCGACCTAGTCTTCGAGAGACCCAGTACTTC.

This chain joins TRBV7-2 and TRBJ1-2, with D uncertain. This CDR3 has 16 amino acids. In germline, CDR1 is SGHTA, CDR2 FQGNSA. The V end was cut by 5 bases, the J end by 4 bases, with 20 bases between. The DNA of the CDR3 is TGTGCCAGCAGCCTACGCAGGTCACCCGAACTCTATGGCTACACCTTC. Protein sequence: CASSLRRSPELYGYTF. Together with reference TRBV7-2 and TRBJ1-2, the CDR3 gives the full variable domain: GAGVSQSPSNKVTEKGKDVELRCDPISGHTALYWYRQSLGQGLEFLIYFQGNSAPDKSGLPSDRFSAERTGGSVSTLTIQRTQQEDSAVYLCASSLRRSPELYGYTFGSGTRLTVV.

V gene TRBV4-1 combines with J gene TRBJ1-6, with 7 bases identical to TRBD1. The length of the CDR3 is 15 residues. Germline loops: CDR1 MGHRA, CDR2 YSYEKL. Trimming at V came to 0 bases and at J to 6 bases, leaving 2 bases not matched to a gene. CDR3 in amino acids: CASSQEGTVNSPLHF. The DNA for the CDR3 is TGCGCCAGCAGCCAAGAAGGGACAGTTAATTCACCCCTCCACTTT.

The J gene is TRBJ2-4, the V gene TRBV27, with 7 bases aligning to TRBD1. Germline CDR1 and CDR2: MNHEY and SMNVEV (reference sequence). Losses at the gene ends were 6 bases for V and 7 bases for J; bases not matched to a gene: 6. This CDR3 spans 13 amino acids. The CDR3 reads CASSKRDSNIQYF. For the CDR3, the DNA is TGTGCCAGCAGCAAACGGGACAGCAACATTCAGTACTTC.

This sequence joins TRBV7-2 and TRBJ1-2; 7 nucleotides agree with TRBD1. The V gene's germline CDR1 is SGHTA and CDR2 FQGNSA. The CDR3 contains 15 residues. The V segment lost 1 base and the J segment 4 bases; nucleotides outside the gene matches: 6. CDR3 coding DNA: TGTGCCAGCAGCTTAGGACAGGGAGGCTCCTATGGCTACACCTTC. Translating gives CASSLGQGGSYGYTF.

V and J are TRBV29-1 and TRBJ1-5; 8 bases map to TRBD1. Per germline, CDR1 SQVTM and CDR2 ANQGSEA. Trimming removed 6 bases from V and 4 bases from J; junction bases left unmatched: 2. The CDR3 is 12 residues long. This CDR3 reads CSVRQGNQPQHF. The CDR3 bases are TGCAGCGTCCGACAGGGGAATCAGCCCCAGCATTTT. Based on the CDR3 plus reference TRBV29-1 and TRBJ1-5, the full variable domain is SAVISQKPSRDICQRGTSLTIQCQVDSQVTMMFWYRQQPGQSLTLIATANQGSEATYESGFVIDKFPISRPNLTFSTLTVSNMSPEDSSIYLCSVRQGNQPQHFGDGTRLSIL.

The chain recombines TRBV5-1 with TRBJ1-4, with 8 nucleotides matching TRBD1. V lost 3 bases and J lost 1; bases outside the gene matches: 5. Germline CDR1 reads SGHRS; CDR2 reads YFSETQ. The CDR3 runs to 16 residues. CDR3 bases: TGCGCCAGCAGCTGGAGCGGGACAGGAACTAATGAAAAACTGTTTTTT. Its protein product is CASSWSGTGTNEKLFF.

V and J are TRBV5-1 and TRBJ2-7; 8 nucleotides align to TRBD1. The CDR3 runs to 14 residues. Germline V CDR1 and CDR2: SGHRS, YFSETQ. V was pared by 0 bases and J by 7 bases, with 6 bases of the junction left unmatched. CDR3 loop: CASSLAGTGGEQYF. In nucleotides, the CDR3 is TGCGCCAGCAGCTTGGCCGGGACAGGAGGTGAGCAGTACTTC.

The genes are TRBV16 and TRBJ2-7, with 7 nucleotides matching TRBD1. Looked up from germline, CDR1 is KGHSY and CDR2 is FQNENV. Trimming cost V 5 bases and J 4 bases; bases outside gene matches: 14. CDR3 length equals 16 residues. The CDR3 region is CASSYIAGTATYEQYF. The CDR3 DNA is TGTGCCAGCAGCTACATAGCCGGGACAGCGACGTACGAGCAGTACTTC.